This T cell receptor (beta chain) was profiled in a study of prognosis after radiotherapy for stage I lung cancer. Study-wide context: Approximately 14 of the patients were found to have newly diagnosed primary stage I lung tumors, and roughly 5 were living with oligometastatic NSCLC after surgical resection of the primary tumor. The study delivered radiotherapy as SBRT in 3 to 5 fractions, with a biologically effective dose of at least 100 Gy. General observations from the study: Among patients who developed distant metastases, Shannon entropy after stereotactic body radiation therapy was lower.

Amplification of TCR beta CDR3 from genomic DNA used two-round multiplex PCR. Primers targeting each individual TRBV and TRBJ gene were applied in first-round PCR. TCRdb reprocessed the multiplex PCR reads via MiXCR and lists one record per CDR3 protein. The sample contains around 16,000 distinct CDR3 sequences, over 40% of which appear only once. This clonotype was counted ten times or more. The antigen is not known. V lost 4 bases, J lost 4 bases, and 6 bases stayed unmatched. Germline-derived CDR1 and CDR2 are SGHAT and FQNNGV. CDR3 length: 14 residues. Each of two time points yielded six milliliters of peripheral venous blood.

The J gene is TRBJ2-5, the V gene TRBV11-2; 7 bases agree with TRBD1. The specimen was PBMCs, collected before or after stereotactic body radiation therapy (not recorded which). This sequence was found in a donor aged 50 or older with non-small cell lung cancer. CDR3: CASSSGQDVETQYF. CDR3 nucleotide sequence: TGTGCCAGCAGCTCAGGACAGGATGTAGAGACCCAGTACTTC.